The T cell receptor beta chain described here comes from a study of T cell repertoires in ileal Crohn's disease (dated by TCRdb to between 2018 and 2020). Regarding the complete study: The median duration of disease was approximately eight years, and at the time of surgery 35% of patients were active smokers. All patients had surgery for a complication: stricturing disease in about 60% and penetrating disease in roughly 39%. Roughly half of the patients were given postoperative therapy, with around eleven receiving thiopurines and 15 to 20 receiving anti-TNF agents. M0 samples were biopsies from the inflamed portion of the ileum in the surgical resection specimen. For commercial TCRB immunosequencing, around 0.5 micrograms of biopsy DNA were submitted for each sample. The TCR repertoire was analysed in about 55 patients with Crohn's disease drawn from a prospective multicentre cohort. The study was conducted in parallel with a multicentre cohort that was designed to identify predictors of early endoscopic recurrence following ileocolonic resection. A Rutgeerts score higher than i0 was the definition used for endoscopic postoperative recurrence. A total of around 150 mucosal samples from roughly 60 patients were sequenced, with samples obtained at several locations on the surgical specimen and at postoperative endoscopy. Beyond this particular receptor, the publication reports: Sorted CD8 T cells carried more high-frequency clones than CD4 T cells, suggesting mucosal expansions were mainly CD8. A significantly higher proportion of clonal expansions was observed in active smokers at surgery than in non-smokers (roughly 27% vs 19%, p=0.02). Higher percentages of high-frequency clones at the time of surgery were linked to endoscopic recurrence, and every patient with clonality above 26.8% (18/57) had recurrence. Mucosal CD4 and CD8 T cells were sorted and sequenced only in a subgroup of patients, whose size was not stated.

This clone occurred once. Its antigen has not been determined. No base qualities exist here, and no much larger clone lies one base off it. This specimen's time point label, per the study, means: inflamed ileum from the surgical specimen. Adults with ileal or ileocolonic Crohn's disease and an indication for ileocolonic resection were eligible for inclusion. Before DNA extraction, whole ileal mucosal biopsies were kept frozen at -80 degrees C. Genomic DNA was extracted from frozen whole biopsies using a TRizol-based method and was quantified with a NanoDrop 2000 spectrophotometer. Preparation of the library involved the immunoSEQ multiplex PCR assay. Adaptive Biotechnology amplified CDR3 regions from genomic DNA with a two-step multiplex PCR that controlled for amplification bias. Primers for every V and J gene segment were used in the first PCR, and barcodes and Illumina adapters were added in the second PCR. CDR3 libraries were sequenced on an Illumina instrument. The study's own analysis went as follows. The analysis drew on both the pipelines supplied by the vendor and custom analysis of the raw data in R/Bioconductor running R version 3.3.0. Clonality, which ranges from 0 to 1, was calculated as the inverse of the normalised Shannon entropy across all productive clones. High-frequency clones were defined as the share of the repertoire taken up by the top 100 clones, keeping only clones that passed a 95% confidence test. Repertoire diversity was measured with the Simpson index, and overlap between samples was measured with the Morisita-Horn index. Entries here come from immuneACCESS through TCRdb and include only in-frame sequences with V and J called. Some clones fail to appear in such tables; in the studies checked, an unresolved V gene covers under half of the shortfall, and the cause of the remainder is unknown. Clonal size and the V and J genes are those of that table, whereas D and trimming came from the DNA. This sample lists some 5,100 clones; 80% were detected once. Around 42% of the sample is held by the ten biggest clonotypes.

V and J lose 2 bases and 7 bases, and a span of 18 bases separates them. Taken from the germline V gene, the CDR1 and CDR2 loops are MGHRA and YSYEKL. Including the terminal cysteine and phenylalanine, the CDR3 comprises 16 residues. Just the 48-base CDR3 DNA is kept, in frame starting at base 1. The source material was ileal tissue. The sequence joins TRBV4-1 to TRBJ2-1; TRBD1 might be the D gene, on 7 matching bases. This clonotype originated in an adult with Crohn's disease. The DNA is TGCGCCAGCAGCCAATTCGGGCAGGGGGGAAGGAATGAGCAGTTCTTC. Translated, this is CASSQFGQGGRNEQFF.